These 4 T cell receptor beta chains share one sample of origin, sequenced in a study of cytomegalovirus exposure and HLA in healthy donors. The method was immunoSEQ multiplex PCR; TCRdb's version includes in-frame clones alone and lacks a portion of them. The table lists 140,000 to 150,000 clones, around 93% of them singletons. Sequencing used PBMCs. The receptor source for this set is a man aged 18 to 30 in good health and CMV-seropositive.

This clone appeared a few times. The chain is built from TRBV10-3 and TRBJ1-5; D might be TRBD1 (6 bases). Germline CDR1 reads ENHRY; CDR2 reads SYGVKD. This CDR3 has 14 amino acids. Trimming took off 6 bases at V and 5 bases at J, with 14 bases between the two ends. The CDR3 nucleotides read TGTGCCATCAGGGCCGACAGGAAAGATCAGCCCCAGCATTTT. Translating gives CAIRADRKDQPQHF.

This rearrangement joins TRBV15 to TRBJ2-7; weak D call: TRBD1 (6 bases). The CDR3 spans 14 residues. Trimming took 3 bases from V and 2 from J, leaving 11 bases between them. In germline, CDR1 is LNHNV, CDR2 YYDKDF (reference sequence). The CDR3 here is CATSRVQGPYEQYF. DNA of the CDR3: TGTGCCACCAGCAGGGTACAGGGTCCCTACGAGCAGTACTTC.

This clone was detected once. This rearrangement joins TRBV15 to TRBJ2-2, with 12 bases that match TRBD2. The CDR3 is made up of 17 amino acids. Looked up from germline, CDR1 is LNHNV and CDR2 is YYDKDF (reference sequence). Trimming removed 5 bases from V and 5 bases from J; junction bases left unmatched: 9. CDR3 in DNA: TGTGCCACCAGCCACCTAGCGGGAGGGCCCGTTACCGGGGAGCTGTTTTTT. Translation: CATSHLAGGPVTGELFF. The whole variable domain, remainder taken from reference TRBV15 and TRBJ2-2, is DAMVIQNPRYQVTQFGKPVTLSCSQTLNHNVMYWYQQKSSQAPKLLFHYYDKDFNNEADTPDNFQSRRPNTSFCFLDIRSPGLGDTAMYLCATSHLAGGPVTGELFFGEGSRLTVL.

This sequence joins TRBV5-1 and TRBJ2-2; 8 bases agree with TRBD2. With 0 bases clipped from V and 5 bases from J, the junction kept 3 bases outside the gene matches. This CDR3 has 15 residues. CDR1 and CDR2 from the germline V gene are SGHRS and YFSETQ. The CDR3 region has the DNA TGCGCCAGCAGCTTGGAGGGACTAGGTACCGGGGAGCTGTTTTTT. Translation: CASSLEGLGTGELFF. Using reference TRBV5-1 and TRBJ2-2 for the parts outside the CDR3, the full variable domain is KAGVTQTPRYLIKTRGQQVTLSCSPISGHRSVSWYQQTPGQGLQFLFEYFSETQRNKGNFPGRFSGRQFSNSRSEMNVSTLELGDSALYLCASSLEGLGTGELFFGEGSRLTVL.